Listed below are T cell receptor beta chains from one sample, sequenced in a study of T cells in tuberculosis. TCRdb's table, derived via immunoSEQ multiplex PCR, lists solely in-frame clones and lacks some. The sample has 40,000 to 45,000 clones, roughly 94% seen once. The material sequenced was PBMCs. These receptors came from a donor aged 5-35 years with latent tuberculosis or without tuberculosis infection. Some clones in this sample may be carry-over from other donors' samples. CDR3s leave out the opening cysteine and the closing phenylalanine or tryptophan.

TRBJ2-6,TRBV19,ASSLSDVPGANVLT
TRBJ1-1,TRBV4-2,ASSQVEQSNTEAF
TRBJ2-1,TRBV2,ASDLVTRNNEQF
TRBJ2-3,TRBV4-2,ASSQGSGFTDTQY
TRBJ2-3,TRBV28,ASIGGRSTDTQY
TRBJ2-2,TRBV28,ASRLGHRTGELF
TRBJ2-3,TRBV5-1,ASTGLAASTDTQY
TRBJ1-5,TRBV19,ASNGQLSQPQH
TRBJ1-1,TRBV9,ASSVITGVTEAF
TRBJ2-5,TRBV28,ASSFQGVGRQETQY
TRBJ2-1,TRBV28,ASSGQSRYNEQF
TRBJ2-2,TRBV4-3,ASSLKGGRTGELF
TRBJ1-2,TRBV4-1,ASSQVMAGTGVSGYT
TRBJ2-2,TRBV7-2,ASSRTVTGELF